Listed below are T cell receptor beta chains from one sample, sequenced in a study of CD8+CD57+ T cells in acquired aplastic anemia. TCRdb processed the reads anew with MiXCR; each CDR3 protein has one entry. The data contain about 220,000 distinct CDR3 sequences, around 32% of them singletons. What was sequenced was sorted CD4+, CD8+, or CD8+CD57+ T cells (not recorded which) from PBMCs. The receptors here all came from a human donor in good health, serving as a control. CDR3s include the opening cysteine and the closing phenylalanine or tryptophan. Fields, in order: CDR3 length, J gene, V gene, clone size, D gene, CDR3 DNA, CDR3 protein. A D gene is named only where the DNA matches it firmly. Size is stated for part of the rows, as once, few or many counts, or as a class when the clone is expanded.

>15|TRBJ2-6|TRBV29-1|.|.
TGCAGTGCCCCCGCTAGGACCGTTGGGACCAACGTCCTGACTTTC
CSAPARTVGTNVLTF
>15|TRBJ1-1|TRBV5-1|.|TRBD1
TGCGCCAGCAGCTTGCAGGGGGCCGCGAACACTGAAGCTTTCTTT
CASSLQGAANTEAFF
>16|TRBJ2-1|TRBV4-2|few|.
TGTGCCAGCAGCCCTACCGACAGGCGGATATACAATGAGCAGTTCTTC
CASSPTDRRIYNEQFF
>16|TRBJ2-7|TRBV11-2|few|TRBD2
TGTGCCAGCAGCACGAGCACTAGCGGGGGGGTCTACGAGCAGTACTTC
CASSTSTSGGVYEQYF
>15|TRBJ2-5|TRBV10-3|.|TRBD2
TGTGCCATCAGTACCTCTAGCGGGGACCAAGAGACCCAGTACTTC
CAISTSSGDQETQYF
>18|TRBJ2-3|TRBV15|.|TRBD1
TGTGCCACCAGCAGAGATCGTACCGGGACAGGGCACACAGATACGCAGTATTTT
CATSRDRTGTGHTDTQYF
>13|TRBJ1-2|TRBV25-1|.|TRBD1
TGTGCCAGCAGTGAGGGGACAGCCGATGGCTACACCTTC
CASSEGTADGYTF
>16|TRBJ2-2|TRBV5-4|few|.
TGTGCCAGCAGCGGGGGACAAGGCGGTTACACCGGGGAGCTGTTTTTT
CASSGGQGGYTGELFF
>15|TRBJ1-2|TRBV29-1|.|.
TGCAGCACAGGACATTCCCCGTTCGGTAGGGGTGGCTACACCTTC
CSTGHSPFGRGGYTF
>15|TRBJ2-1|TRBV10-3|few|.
TGTGCCAGCAGCCCAGTGGGGGACGGCTACAATGAGCAGTTCTTC
CASSPVGDGYNEQFF
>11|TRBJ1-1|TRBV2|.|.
TGTGCCAGCGGGGCCGGGCCCCAAGCTTTCTTT
CASGAGPQAFF
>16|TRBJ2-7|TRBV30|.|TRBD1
TGTGCCTGGATCAACCCCCGGGACAGGGGTATCTACGAGCAGTACTTC
CAWINPRDRGIYEQYF
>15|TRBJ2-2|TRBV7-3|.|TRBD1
TGTGCCAGCAGCCGAGGGGGCCCGGTGGCCGGGGAGCTGTTTTTT
CASSRGGPVAGELFF
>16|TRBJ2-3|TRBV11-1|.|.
TGTGCCAGCAGCTCCCCGCCGGGGAAGGGGGTTGATACGCAGTATTTT
CASSSPPGKGVDTQYF
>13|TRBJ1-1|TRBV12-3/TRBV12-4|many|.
TGTGCCAGCAGTTTCGGGGAGGACACTGAAGCTTTCTTT
CASSFGEDTEAFF
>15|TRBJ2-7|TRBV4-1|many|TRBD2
TGCGCCAGCAGCCAAGTTAGCGGGAGGGAATACGAGCAGTACTTC
CASSQVSGREYEQYF
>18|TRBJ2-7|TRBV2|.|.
TGTGCCAGCTCACCGCCGATTATTACCCCTTTGAGGTCCTACGAGCAGTACTTC
CASSPPIITPLRSYEQYF
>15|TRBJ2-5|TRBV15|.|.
TGTGCCACCAGCACCGGCAGGGGTTGGCCAGAGACCCAGTACTTC
CATSTGRGWPETQYF
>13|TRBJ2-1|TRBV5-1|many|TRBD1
TGCGCCAGCAAAGGACAGGGGTACAATGAGCAGTTCTTC
CASKGQGYNEQFF
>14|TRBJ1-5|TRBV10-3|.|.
TGTGCCATCAGGGCCCATGGCTCCCAAGAGACCCAGCATTTT
CAIRAHGSQETQHF
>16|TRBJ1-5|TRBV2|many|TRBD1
TGTGCCAGCAGTGGGACAGGGGGTAGGAGCAATCAGCCCCAGCATTTT
CASSGTGGRSNQPQHF
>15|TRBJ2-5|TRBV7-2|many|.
TGTGCCAGCAGCTTAGTTTGGGGGGCGCATGAGACCCAGTACTTC
CASSLVWGAHETQYF
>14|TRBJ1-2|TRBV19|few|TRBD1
TGTGCCAGTAGTACAGGGGACAGATACTATGGCTACACCTTC
CASSTGDRYYGYTF
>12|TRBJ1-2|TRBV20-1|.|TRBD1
TGCAGTCCTAACAGGGGTGTCGATGGCTACACCTTC
CSPNRGVDGYTF
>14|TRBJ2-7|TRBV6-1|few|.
TGTGCCAGCAGTCCGACTAGTGCAGGCGCCGAGCAGTACTTC
CASSPTSAGAEQYF
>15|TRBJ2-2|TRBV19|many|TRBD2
TGTGCCAGTAGTATCAGCGGGAGGTCGGTCGGGGAGCTGTTTTTT
CASSISGRSVGELFF
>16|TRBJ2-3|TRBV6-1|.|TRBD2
TGTGCCGGCAGTGGGGGACTAGCGGGAGGTACGGATACGCAGTATTTT
CAGSGGLAGGTDTQYF
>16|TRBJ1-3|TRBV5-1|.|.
TGCGCCAGCAGCATGGCAGGGTCCCACTCTGGAAACACCATATATTTT
CASSMAGSHSGNTIYF
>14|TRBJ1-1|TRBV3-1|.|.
TGTGCCAGCAGCCGACAGAGAGGGGACACTGAAGCTTTCTTT
CASSRQRGDTEAFF
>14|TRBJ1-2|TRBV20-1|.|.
TGCAGTGCGGAAACTAGCGGAGCTAACTATGGCTACACCTTC
CSAETSGANYGYTF
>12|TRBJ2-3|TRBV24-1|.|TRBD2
TGTGCCACCAGTGCCGGGGGGACTAGCGGGAGTTTT
CATSAGGTSGSF
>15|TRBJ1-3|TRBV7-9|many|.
TGTGCCAGCAGCCGTAGACTAAGCTCTGGAAACACCATATATTTT
CASSRRLSSGNTIYF
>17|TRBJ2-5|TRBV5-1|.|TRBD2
TGCGCCAGCAGCTTGGTAAGCGGGATTTCCGACCAAGAGACCCAGTACTTC
CASSLVSGISDQETQYF
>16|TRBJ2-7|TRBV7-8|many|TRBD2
TGTGCCAGCAGCTTAGTAGCGGGAGCGGGGACCTACGAGCAGTACTTC
CASSLVAGAGTYEQYF
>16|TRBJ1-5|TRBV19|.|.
TGTGCCAGTAGTACCTATCCAATAGCGGGAATCGGAACAACGCATTTT
CASSTYPIAGIGTTHF
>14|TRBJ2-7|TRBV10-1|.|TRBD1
TGCGCCAGCAGTGGGCCGGGACAGTACTACGAGCAGTACTTC
CASSGPGQYYEQYF
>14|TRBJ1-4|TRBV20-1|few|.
TGCAGTGCTAGAGATGTGTCCGGGGATGAAAAACTGTTTTTT
CSARDVSGDEKLFF
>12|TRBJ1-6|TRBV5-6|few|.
TGTGCCAGCAGCATCTCAGATTCACCCCTCCACTTT
CASSISDSPLHF
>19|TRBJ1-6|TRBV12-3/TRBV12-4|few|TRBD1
TGTGCCAGCAGTTTGATGCCTGTATTCGGGACAGCGCAATATTCACCCCTCCACTTT
CASSLMPVFGTAQYSPLHF
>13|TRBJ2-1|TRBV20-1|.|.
TGCAGTGCCGCCCCCGGCTCCTACAATGAGCAGTTCTTC
CSAAPGSYNEQFF
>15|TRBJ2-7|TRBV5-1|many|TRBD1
TGCGCCAGCAGTCTTACCGGGACAGATAACTACGAGCAGTACTTC
CASSLTGTDNYEQYF
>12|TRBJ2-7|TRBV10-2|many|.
TGCGCCAGCAGTGAGCCGACCTACGAGCAGTACTTC
CASSEPTYEQYF
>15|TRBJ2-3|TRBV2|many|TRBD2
TGTGCCAGCAGTGTAACGGGGGGGTGGACAGATACGCAGTATTTT
CASSVTGGWTDTQYF
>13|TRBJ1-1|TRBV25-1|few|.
TGTGCCAGCAGAACCACACGGGGCACTGAAGCTTTCTTT
CASRTTRGTEAFF
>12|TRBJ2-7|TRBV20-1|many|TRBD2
TGCAGTGCTAGTAGCCTAGCGGGGGAGCAGTACTTC
CSASSLAGEQYF
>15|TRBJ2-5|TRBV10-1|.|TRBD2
TGCGCCAACAGTGAGTCGGCGGGAGGATTGGAGACCCAGTACTTC
CANSESAGGLETQYF
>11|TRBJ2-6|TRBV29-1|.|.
TGCAGCGTTGAAGACTGGACAGCTGAAGCTTTC
CSVEDWTAEAF